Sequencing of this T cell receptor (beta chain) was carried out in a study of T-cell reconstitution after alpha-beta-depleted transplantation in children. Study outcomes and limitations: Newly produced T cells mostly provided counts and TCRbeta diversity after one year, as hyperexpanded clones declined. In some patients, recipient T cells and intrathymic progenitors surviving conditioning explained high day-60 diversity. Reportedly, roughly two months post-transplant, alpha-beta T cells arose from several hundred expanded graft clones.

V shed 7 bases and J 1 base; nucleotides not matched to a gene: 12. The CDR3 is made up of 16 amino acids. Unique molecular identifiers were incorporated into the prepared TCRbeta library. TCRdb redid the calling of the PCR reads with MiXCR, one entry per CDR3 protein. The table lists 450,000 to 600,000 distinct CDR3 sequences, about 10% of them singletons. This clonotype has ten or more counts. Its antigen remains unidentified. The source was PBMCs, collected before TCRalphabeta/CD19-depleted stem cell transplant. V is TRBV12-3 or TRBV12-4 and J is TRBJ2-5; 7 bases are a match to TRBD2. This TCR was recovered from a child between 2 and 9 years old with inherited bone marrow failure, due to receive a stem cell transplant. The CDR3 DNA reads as TGTGCCAGCACCCCCTGGGGGGACTACGGCCAAGAGACCCAGTACTTC. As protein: CASTPWGDYGQETQYF.